The TCR beta chain under discussion was sequenced for a study of blood T cell repertoires in COVID-19. Study details: Acute and convalescent COVID-19 samples came from the United States, Italy and Spain.

Authors' data handling: Cell counts per sample came from amplifying reference gene primers. Repertoires were generated with immunoSEQ multiplex PCR, while TCRdb's copy carries only in-frame clones and drops some. The V and J calls and clone size come from that table; D and trimming were worked out from the DNA. The table shows 84,000 or so clones, with approximately 86% occurring only once. The CDR3 has 16 residues. V lost 3 bases and J lost 1; bases outside the gene matches: 6. The germline V gene has CDR1 SGHTA and CDR2 FQGNSA. The V call is TRBV7-2, the J call TRBJ2-3, with 8 bases aligning to TRBD2. The TCR originated in a woman aged 65 to 85 with active or convalescent COVID-19. The sequencing input was peripheral blood. The CDR3 protein is CASSFGNGRGTDTQYF. DNA for the CDR3: TGTGCCAGCAGCTTCGGGAACGGGAGGGGCACAGATACGCAGTATTTT.